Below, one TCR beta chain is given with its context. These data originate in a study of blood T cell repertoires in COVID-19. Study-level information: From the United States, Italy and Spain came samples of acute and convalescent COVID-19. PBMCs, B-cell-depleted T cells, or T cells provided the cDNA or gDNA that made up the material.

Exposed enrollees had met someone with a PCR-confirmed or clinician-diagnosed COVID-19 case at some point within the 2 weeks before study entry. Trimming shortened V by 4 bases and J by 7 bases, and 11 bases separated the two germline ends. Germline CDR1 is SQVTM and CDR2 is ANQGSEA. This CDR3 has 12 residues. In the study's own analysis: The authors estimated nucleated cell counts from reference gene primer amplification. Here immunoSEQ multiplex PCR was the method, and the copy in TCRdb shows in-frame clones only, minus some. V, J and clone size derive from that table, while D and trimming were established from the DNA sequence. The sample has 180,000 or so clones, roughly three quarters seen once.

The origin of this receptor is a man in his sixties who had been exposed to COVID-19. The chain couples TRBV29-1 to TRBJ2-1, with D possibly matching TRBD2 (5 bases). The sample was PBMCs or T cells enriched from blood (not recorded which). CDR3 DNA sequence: TGCAGCGTTGGGCCGGGAAGAAATGAGCAGTTCTTC. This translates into CSVGPGRNEQFF.